A selection of T cell receptor beta chains follows, all from one sample in a study of CD8 T cells in Susac syndrome. TCRdb used MiXCR to reprocess the immunoSEQ multiplex PCR reads, holding one entry per CDR3 protein. The sample shows 300,000 to 350,000 distinct CDR3 sequences, 92% of them seen only once. The sequenced sample consisted of CD4+ T cells from PBMCs. The receptors shown here come from a human donor with multiple sclerosis. Both conserved end residues are part of each CDR3. A D gene is named only where the DNA matches it firmly. For some rows the clone size is stated as once, few or many, or as a class when expanded; others skip it.

D	size	J	length	V	CDR3	DNA
TRBD2	once	TRBJ2-1	18	TRBV13	CASSLGRLAGGTYNEQFF	TGTGCCAGCAGCTTAGGTCGGCTAGCGGGAGGGACCTACAATGAGCAGTTCTTC
TRBD2	NA	TRBJ2-2	16	TRBV9	CASSVVAGVGTGELFF	TGTGCCAGCAGCGTCGTAGCGGGAGTGGGCACCGGGGAGCTGTTTTTT
NA	NA	TRBJ2-5	12	TRBV30	CAWSVRAETQYF	TGTGCCTGGAGTGTACGAGCGGAGACCCAGTACTTC
TRBD1	NA	TRBJ2-3	15	TRBV4-2	CASSQEGQSTDTQYF	TGTGCCAGCAGCCAAGAGGGACAGAGCACAGATACGCAGTATTTT
TRBD1	NA	TRBJ1-2	13	TRBV12-3/TRBV12-4	CASTNRGTGGYTF	TGTGCCAGCACCAACAGGGGAACGGGAGGCTACACCTTC
NA	NA	TRBJ1-2	13	TRBV29-1	CSVGGSFVYGYTF	TGCAGCGTTGGCGGAAGCTTCGTCTATGGCTACACCTTC
NA	NA	TRBJ1-1	16	TRBV5-1	CASSPQAANMNTEAFF	TGCGCCAGCAGCCCTCAGGCTGCCAATATGAACACTGAAGCTTTCTTT
TRBD1	NA	TRBJ1-1	12	TRBV19	CASSIRTGEAFF	TGTGCCAGTAGTATACGGACAGGGGAAGCTTTCTTT
TRBD2	NA	TRBJ2-2	16	TRBV7-8	CASSLVGLARTGELFF	TGTGCCAGCAGCTTAGTGGGACTAGCGAGGACCGGGGAGCTGTTTTTT
TRBD2	NA	TRBJ2-3	16	TRBV18	CASSPPGTSPPDTQYF	TGTGCCAGCTCACCGCCCGGGACTAGTCCCCCAGATACGCAGTATTTT
NA	NA	TRBJ2-5	17	TRBV25-1	CASSDRGANPLQETQYF	TGTGCCAGCAGTGATCGGGGGGCGAACCCCCTCCAAGAGACCCAGTACTTC
TRBD2	NA	TRBJ2-1	15	TRBV5-6	CASSFSGGAQIQQFF	TGTGCCAGCAGCTTTAGCGGGGGGGCCCAGATTCAGCAGTTCTTC
NA	NA	TRBJ2-5	13	TRBV2	CASSVQGPETQYF	TGTGCCAGCAGTGTGCAGGGCCCCGAGACCCAGTACTTC
NA	NA	TRBJ1-1	14	TRBV12-5	CASGPDEPNTEAFF	TGTGCTAGTGGGCCCGATGAGCCGAACACTGAAGCTTTCTTT
TRBD2	NA	TRBJ2-3	16	TRBV5-6	CASSLTGLAATDTQYF	TGTGCCAGCAGCTTGACGGGACTAGCGGCCACAGATACGCAGTATTTT
TRBD2	NA	TRBJ2-3	12	TRBV29-1	CSAGLAVDTQYF	TGCAGCGCGGGACTAGCGGTGGATACGCAGTATTTT
TRBD2	NA	TRBJ2-1	15	TRBV24-1	CATSWTGGPRDEQFF	TGTGCCACCAGTTGGACGGGGGGGCCTCGGGATGAGCAGTTCTTC
NA	NA	TRBJ2-6	13	TRBV30	CAWSSQGWNVLTF	TGTGCCTGGAGTAGTCAGGGTTGGAACGTCCTGACTTTC
NA	NA	TRBJ2-2	14	TRBV2	CASNAGTAAGELFF	TGTGCCAGCAACGCGGGGACAGCCGCCGGGGAGCTGTTTTTT
NA	NA	TRBJ1-2	16	TRBV5-1	CASSLEAAAAGYGYTF	TGCGCCAGCAGCTTGGAGGCAGCGGCCGCGGGCTATGGCTACACCTTC
TRBD2	NA	TRBJ2-1	16	TRBV3-1	CASSPTAGGPRTEQFF	TGTGCCAGCAGCCCAACAGCGGGAGGGCCAAGGACTGAGCAGTTCTTC
TRBD1	NA	TRBJ1-4	14	TRBV30	CAWSGGTGYEKLFF	TGTGCCTGGAGTGGCGGGACAGGGTATGAAAAACTGTTTTTT
TRBD2	once	TRBJ2-7	14	TRBV29-1	CSVAGGVGTYEQYF	TGCAGCGTTGCTGGGGGGGTCGGAACGTACGAGCAGTACTTC
NA	many	TRBJ2-5	11	TRBV5-1	CASSLKETQYF	TGTGCCAGCAGCTTAAAAGAGACCCAGTACTTC
TRBD2	NA	TRBJ2-7	14	TRBV19	CASSTGLAGHEQYF	TGTGCCAGTAGCACGGGACTAGCGGGGCATGAGCAGTACTTC
NA	NA	TRBJ2-2	15	TRBV3-1	CASSQRGAGSGELFF	TGTGCCAGCAGCCAACGAGGGGCGGGCTCCGGGGAGCTGTTTTTT
TRBD2	NA	TRBJ2-7	15	TRBV2	CASRGLRERLYEQYF	TGTGCCAGCAGGGGGTTGCGGGAGAGGCTCTACGAGCAGTACTTC
TRBD2	NA	TRBJ2-7	14	TRBV6-2/TRBV6-3	CASTQAGGTYEQYF	TGTGCCAGCACCCAAGCGGGGGGAACCTACGAGCAGTACTTC
NA	once	TRBJ2-5	13	TRBV20-1	CSADTAGPETQYF	TGCAGTGCTGACACGGCGGGCCCAGAGACCCAGTACTTC
NA	NA	TRBJ2-1	13	TRBV7-2	CASSSSFPLEQFF	TGTGCCAGCAGCTCTAGCTTCCCCCTGGAGCAGTTCTTC
NA	NA	TRBJ2-2	17	TRBV11-3	CASSLGGGRGGTGELFF	TGTGCCAGCAGCCTGGGGGGCGGACGCGGGGGCACCGGGGAGCTGTTTTTT
TRBD1	NA	TRBJ2-1	16	TRBV7-2	CASSLAPGQGINEQFF	TGTGCCAGCAGCTTAGCCCCGGGACAGGGTATCAATGAGCAGTTCTTC
NA	NA	TRBJ2-7	14	TRBV5-1	CASSGTGGLYEQYF	TGCGCCAGCAGCGGGACCGGGGGGCTCTACGAGCAGTACTTC
TRBD2	NA	TRBJ2-7	14	TRBV7-9	CASSSSTSGYEQYF	TGTGCCAGCAGCTCCTCGACTAGCGGATACGAGCAGTACTTC
NA	NA	TRBJ2-7	14	TRBV7-9	CASSLEGGPYEQYF	TGTGCCAGCAGCTTAGAGGGAGGACCCTACGAGCAGTACTTC
TRBD1	NA	TRBJ2-3	16	TRBV12-3/TRBV12-4	CASSGRDRGGWDTQYF	TGTGCCAGCAGTGGACGGGACAGGGGCGGGTGGGATACGCAGTATTTT
NA	NA	TRBJ1-6	15	TRBV5-4	CASTNGTGYNSPLHF	TGTGCCAGCACCAATGGGACTGGGTATAATTCACCCCTCCACTTT